These 12 T cell receptor beta chains were sequenced from one sample in a study of blood T cell repertoires in COVID-19. Clones were sequenced by immunoSEQ multiplex PCR, and TCRdb holds only the in-frame ones, with some missing. The sample has a few hundred thousand clones, roughly 87% seen once; the top ten hold 0.55% to 0.75%. The material sequenced was PBMCs or T cells enriched from blood (not recorded which). These receptors were collected from a man younger than 35 who had recovered from COVID-19.

This clone was recorded once. The chain carries TRBV27 and TRBJ2-7; the match to TRBD2 covers 7 bases. V lost 2 bases, J lost 1 base, and 5 bases stayed unmatched. CDR3 length: 15 amino acids. CDR1 is MNHEY and CDR2 is SMNVEV in the germline V gene (reference sequence). This CDR3 reads CASSLSGAGSYEQYF. The CDR3 DNA is TGTGCCAGCAGTTTAAGTGGAGCGGGGTCCTACGAGCAGTACTTC.

The CDR3 DNA sequence: TGTGCCAGCAGCCTATGGGGCGGCCAAGAGACCCAGTACTTC. Protein sequence: CASSLWGGQETQYF. The V and J genes are TRBV9 and TRBJ2-5, with a tentative D call TRBD1 (5 bases). Germline V gives CDR1 SGDLS, CDR2 YYNGEE. This CDR3 has 14 amino acids. V was cut by 4 bases and J by 1 base, with 11 bases left in between.

The rearrangement links TRBV10-3 to TRBJ2-1, with TRBD1 identical over 7 bases. The CDR3 is 17 amino acids. The germline V gene has CDR1 ENHRY and CDR2 SYGVKD. Trimming cost V 8 bases and J 5 bases; bases outside gene matches: 18. For the CDR3, the DNA is TGTGCCATCCCAGTGGGGAGCCGGGACAGCATCCACAATGAGCAGTTCTTC. Amino acid sequence: CAIPVGSRDSIHNEQFF.

The chain has TRBV10-2 and TRBJ2-7; weak D call: TRBD2 (6 bases). Germline lookup yields CDR1 WSHSY and CDR2 SAAADI. V was clipped by 3 bases and J by 7 bases, with 13 bases between them. The CDR3 runs 13 residues. In DNA, the CDR3 is TGCGCCAGCAGTGACAGGGAGGTGTGGGAGCAGTACTTC. It specifies CASSDREVWEQYF.

This clone has only one observation. V is TRBV11-3 and J is TRBJ2-3, with TRBD2 matching over 8 bases. The CDR3 spans 15 residues. Germline trimming cut 3 bases from V and 5 bases from J; bases unmatched to any gene: 7. CDR1 and CDR2 from the germline V gene are SGHNT and YENEEA. The chain's CDR3 is CASSFGGRGEDTQYF. The DNA of the CDR3 is TGTGCCAGCAGCTTTGGTGGGCGGGGGGAAGATACGCAGTATTTT. Based on the CDR3 plus reference TRBV11-3 and TRBJ2-3, the full variable domain is EAGVVQSPRYKIIEKKQPVAFWCNPISGHNTLYWYLQNLGQGPELLIRYENEEAVDDSQLPKDRFSAERLKGVDSTLKIQPAELGDSAVYLCASSFGGRGEDTQYFGPGTRLTVL.

In its sample, this clone was seen a few times. The chain carries TRBV2 and TRBJ1-2; 9 nucleotides align to TRBD1. The length of the CDR3 is 13 residues. Germline CDR1 is SNHLY and CDR2 is FYNNEI. The V and J ends lost 6 bases and 6 bases, in that order; junction bases with no gene match: 5. CDR3 DNA sequence: TGTGCCAGCAGGGACGGACAGGGGAATGGCTACACCTTC. This gives the protein CASRDGQGNGYTF.

This chain joins TRBV2 and TRBJ2-5; 9 bases fit TRBD2. Germline V lookup: CDR1 SNHLY, CDR2 FYNNEI. The CDR3 sequence is 17 residues long. Trimming took 0 bases from V and 3 from J; bases not matched to a gene: 8. CDR3 DNA: TGTGCCAGCAGTGAAGCGCCGCGACTAGCGGAAGAAGAGACCCAGTACTTC. It encodes CASSEAPRLAEEETQYF.

This chain uses TRBV6-4 with TRBJ1-6; D gene uncertain. With 4 bases removed from V and 3 bases from J, the gap between germline ends came to 4 bases. This CDR3 is built from 13 residues. Germline V gene data show CDR1 as MRHNA and CDR2 as SNTAGT. CDR3 region: CASSGDYNSPLHF. Here the CDR3 DNA reads TGTGCCAGCAGTGGAGACTATAATTCACCCCTCCACTTT.

The chain links TRBV27 to TRBJ1-2; perhaps TRBD1 as D (6 bases). Trimming stripped 2 bases from V and 4 bases from J, with 17 bases between. Germline assignment: CDR1 MNHEY and CDR2 SMNVEV (reference sequence). The CDR3 sequence is 16 residues long. Written as DNA, the CDR3 is TGTGCCAGCAGTTTAGACAGGTCGCGGCTTCCCTATGGCTACACCTTC. Translating gives CASSLDRSRLPYGYTF.

The chain recombines TRBV5-4 with TRBJ2-1; 7 bases line up with TRBD2. Germline CDR1 and CDR2: SGHNT and YYREEE (reference sequence). This CDR3 contains 15 residues. Trimming took 4 bases from V and 7 from J; bases not matched to a gene: 11. The CDR3 sequence: CASSTGREGRNEQFF. In DNA form, the CDR3 reads TGTGCCAGCAGCACCGGTAGGGAGGGCCGTAATGAGCAGTTCTTC.

The CDR3 DNA follows: TGTGCCAGCAGCTTAACAGGGGGTCCGAACACTGAAGCTTTCTTT. This encodes CASSLTGGPNTEAFF. The chain combines TRBV7-3 with TRBJ1-1, with a weak D call TRBD1 (6 bases). Trimming pared 0 bases from V and 1 base from J, leaving 9 bases between. This CDR3 has 15 amino acids. Per the germline V gene, CDR1 is SGHTA and CDR2 is FQGTGA.

The chain links TRBV7-9 to TRBJ2-3; 13 nucleotides match TRBD2. The CDR3 is 17 residues long. CDR1 and CDR2 from the germline V gene are SEHNR and FQNEAQ (reference sequence). The V segment lost 2 bases and the J segment 6 bases; nucleotides outside the gene matches: 8. The CDR3 sequence: CASSLLWTSGGGDTQYF. CDR3 DNA sequence: TGTGCCAGCAGCTTACTATGGACTAGCGGGGGTGGGGATACGCAGTATTTT. Drawing the rest from reference TRBV7-9 and TRBJ2-3, the complete variable domain is DTGVSQNPRHKITKRGQNVTFRCDPISEHNRLYWYRQTLGQGPEFLTYFQNEAQLEKSRLLSDRFSAERPKGSFSTLEIQRTEQGDSAMYLCASSLLWTSGGGDTQYFGPGTRLTVL.